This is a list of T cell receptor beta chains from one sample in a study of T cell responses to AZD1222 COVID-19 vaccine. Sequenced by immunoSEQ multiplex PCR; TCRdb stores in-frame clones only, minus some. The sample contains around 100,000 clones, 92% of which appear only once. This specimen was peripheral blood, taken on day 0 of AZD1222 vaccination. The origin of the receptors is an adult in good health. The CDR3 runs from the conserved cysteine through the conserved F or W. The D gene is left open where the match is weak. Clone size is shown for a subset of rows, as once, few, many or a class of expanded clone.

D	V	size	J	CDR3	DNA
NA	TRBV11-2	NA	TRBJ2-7	CASSLDEGRHYEQYF	TGTGCCAGCAGCTTAGATGAGGGGCGTCATTACGAGCAGTACTTC
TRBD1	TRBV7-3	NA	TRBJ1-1	CASSSQGEHTEAFF	TGTGCCAGCAGCTCGCAGGGGGAGCACACTGAAGCTTTCTTT
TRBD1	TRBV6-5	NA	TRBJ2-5	CASSYTWTGTQETQYF	TGTGCCAGCAGTTACACCTGGACAGGAACACAGGAGACCCAGTACTTC
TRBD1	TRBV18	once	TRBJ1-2	CASSPPNRDRGSGGYTF	TGTGCCAGCTCACCCCCTAACCGGGACAGGGGCTCTGGGGGCTACACCTTC
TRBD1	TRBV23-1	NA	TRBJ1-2	CASRGTGGNGYTF	TGCGCCAGCAGAGGGACAGGGGGCAATGGCTACACCTTC
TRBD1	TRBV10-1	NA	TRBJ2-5	CASSESGQGKETQYF	TGCGCCAGCAGTGAGTCGGGACAGGGAAAAGAGACCCAGTACTTC
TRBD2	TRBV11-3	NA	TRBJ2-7	CASSLARGLAGGSYEQYF	TGTGCCAGCAGCTTAGCCCGGGGACTAGCGGGGGGTTCCTACGAGCAGTACTTC
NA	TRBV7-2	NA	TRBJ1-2	CASSLSGGNGYTF	TGTGCCAGCAGCTTATCGGGGGGTAATGGCTACACCTTC
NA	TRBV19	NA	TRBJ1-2	CASSTQARTKGGYGYTF	TGTGCCAGTAGTACCCAGGCACGAACAAAGGGGGGCTATGGCTACACCTTC
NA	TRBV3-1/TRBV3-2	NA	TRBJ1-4	CASSHPDGVVEKLFF	TGTGCCAGCAGCCATCCCGACGGGGTGGTTGAAAAACTGTTTTTT
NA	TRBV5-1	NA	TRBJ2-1	CASSYGGDSEQFF	TGCGCCAGCAGCTATGGGGGAGATAGCGAGCAGTTCTTC
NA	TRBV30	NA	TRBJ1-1	CAWSVSGQVGTEAFF	TGTGCCTGGAGTGTCTCAGGGCAGGTGGGCACTGAAGCTTTCTTT
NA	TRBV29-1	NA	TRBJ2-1	CSVDNGAEPYNEQFF	TGCAGCGTTGATAACGGAGCGGAGCCCTACAATGAGCAGTTCTTC
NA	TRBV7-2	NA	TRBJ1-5	CASTTANNQPQHF	TGTGCCAGCACCACGGCGAATAATCAGCCCCAGCATTTT
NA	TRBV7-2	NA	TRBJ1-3	CASRVHGQDSGNTIYF	TGTGCCAGCCGAGTACATGGACAAGACTCTGGAAACACCATATATTTT
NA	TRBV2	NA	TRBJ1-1	CASSSQGTGTEAFF	TGTGCCAGCAGCTCACAAGGAACGGGAACTGAAGCTTTCTTT
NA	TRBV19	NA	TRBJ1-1	CASSIRIQTEAFF	TGTGCCAGTAGTATTCGTATTCAGACTGAAGCTTTCTTT
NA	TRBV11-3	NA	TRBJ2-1	CASSWRGGHNEQFF	TGTGCCAGCAGCTGGAGGGGGGGCCACAATGAGCAGTTCTTC
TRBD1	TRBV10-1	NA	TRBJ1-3	CASSRTGGSPGNTIYF	TGCGCCAGCAGTCGGACAGGGGGGTCTCCTGGAAACACCATATATTTT
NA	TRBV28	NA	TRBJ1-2	CASSLFQGAYGYTF	TGTGCCAGCAGTTTATTTCAGGGAGCCTATGGCTACACCTTC
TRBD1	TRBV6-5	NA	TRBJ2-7	CASSIGQGAAYEQYF	TGTGCCAGCAGTATAGGACAGGGGGCCGCCTACGAGCAGTACTTC
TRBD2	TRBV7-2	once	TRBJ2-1	CASSLAGSGGQFF	TGTGCCAGCAGCTTAGCGGGTAGCGGGGGTCAGTTCTTC
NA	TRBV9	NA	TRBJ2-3	CASSAGTSDTQYF	TGTGCCAGCAGCGCCGGGACTTCAGATACGCAGTATTTT
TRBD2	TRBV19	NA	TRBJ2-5	CASSIGGSGIGETQYF	TGTGCCAGTAGTATAGGGGGTAGCGGGATAGGAGAGACCCAGTACTTC
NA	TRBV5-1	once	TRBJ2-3	CASSSNPGRDTQYF	TGCGCCAGCAGCTCGAATCCTGGGCGGGATACGCAGTATTTT
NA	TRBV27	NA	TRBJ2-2	CASSLRGLNTGELFF	TGTGCCAGCAGTTTACGGGGGCTTAACACCGGGGAGCTGTTTTTT
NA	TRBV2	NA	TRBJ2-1	CASSGQGTYNEQFF	TGTGCCAGCAGTGGCCAGGGCACCTACAATGAGCAGTTCTTC
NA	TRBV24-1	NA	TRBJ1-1	CATSDFGRTPPLDTEAFF	TGTGCCACCAGTGATTTCGGCAGGACGCCCCCCCTGGACACTGAAGCTTTCTTT
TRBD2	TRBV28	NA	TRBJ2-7	CASNTIGLSGRRNEQYF	TGTGCCAGCAACACGATAGGGCTTAGCGGGAGGAGGAACGAGCAGTACTTC
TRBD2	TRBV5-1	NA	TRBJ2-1	CASSPGTSGGDEQFF	TGCGCCAGCAGCCCCGGGACTAGCGGGGGCGATGAGCAGTTCTTC
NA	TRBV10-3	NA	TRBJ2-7	CAISDHDSYEQYF	TGTGCCATCAGTGACCATGACAGTTACGAGCAGTACTTC
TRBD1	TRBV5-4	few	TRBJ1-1	CASSSDRVTEAFF	TGTGCCAGCAGCTCGGACAGGGTCACTGAAGCTTTCTTT
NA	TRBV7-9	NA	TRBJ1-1	CASSLSSLNTEAFF	TGTGCCAGCAGCTTAAGCAGCCTGAACACTGAAGCTTTCTTT
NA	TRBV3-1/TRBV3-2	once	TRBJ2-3	CASSQSDSLTDTQYF	TGTGCCAGCAGCCAATCGGACAGTCTCACAGATACGCAGTATTTT
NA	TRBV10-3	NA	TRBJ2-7	CAISEWRDSSYEQYF	TGTGCCATCAGTGAGTGGAGGGACAGCTCCTACGAGCAGTACTTC
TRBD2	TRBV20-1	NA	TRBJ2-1	CSASTGGAAYNEQFF	TGCAGTGCTAGTACCGGGGGGGCTGCCTACAATGAGCAGTTCTTC
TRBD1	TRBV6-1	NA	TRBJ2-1	CASNPRQGHNEQFF	TGTGCCAGCAACCCGAGACAGGGCCACAATGAGCAGTTCTTC
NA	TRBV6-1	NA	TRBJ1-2	CASSEKGIVSGYTF	TGTGCCAGCAGTGAAAAAGGTATAGTCTCTGGCTACACCTTC
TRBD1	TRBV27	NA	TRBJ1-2	CASSPGGFGYGYTF	TGTGCCAGCAGTCCAGGGGGGTTTGGCTATGGCTACACCTTC
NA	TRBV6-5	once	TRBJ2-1	CASSSTRGEQFF	TGTGCCAGCAGTTCGACCAGGGGAGAGCAGTTCTTC
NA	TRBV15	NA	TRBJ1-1	CATSRRTEAFF	TGTGCCACCAGCAGACGGACAGAAGCTTTCTTT
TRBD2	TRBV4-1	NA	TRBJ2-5	CASSPGGSGREETQYF	TGCGCCAGCAGCCCCGGGGGAAGCGGGAGAGAAGAGACCCAGTACTTC
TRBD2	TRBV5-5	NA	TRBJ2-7	CASSSWDGLVFGQYF	TGTGCCAGCAGCTCGTGGGACGGACTAGTTTTCGGGCAGTACTTC
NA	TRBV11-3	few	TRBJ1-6	CASSQGVTNSPLHF	TGTGCCAGCAGCCAGGGCGTGACTAATTCACCCCTCCACTTT
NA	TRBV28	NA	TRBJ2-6	CASSPVPSGANVLTF	TGTGCCAGCAGTCCAGTTCCCTCTGGGGCCAACGTCCTGACTTTC
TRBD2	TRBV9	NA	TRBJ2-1	CASSVTSGTTSYNEQFF	TGTGCCAGCAGCGTAACTAGCGGGACAACCTCCTACAATGAGCAGTTCTTC
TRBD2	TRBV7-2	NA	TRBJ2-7	CASSLAGTSGASSYEQYF	TGTGCCAGCAGCTTAGCCGGGACTAGCGGGGCTAGCTCCTACGAGCAGTACTTC